Listed below are T cell receptor beta chains from one sample, sequenced in a study of cytomegalovirus exposure and HLA in healthy donors. The method was immunoSEQ multiplex PCR; TCRdb's version includes in-frame clones alone and lacks a portion of them. The repertoire shows roughly 120,000 clones; the top ten hold about 2.3%. Sequenced sample: PBMCs. All receptors come from a man aged 35-49 years in good health and CMV-seronegative. Each CDR3 is given without its conserved first and last residue. Fields, in order: J gene, V gene, D gene, CDR3 protein. D genes are given only for firm matches.

J gene: NA
V gene: TRBV10-3
D gene: TRBD2
CDR3 protein: AISGIYRGAGEGNEQY

J gene: TRBJ1-5
V gene: TRBV6-1
D gene: NA
CDR3 protein: ASSDQGAVNQPQH

J gene: TRBJ2-2
V gene: TRBV6-6
D gene: TRBD2
CDR3 protein: ASRVGLAAGELF

J gene: TRBJ2-4
V gene: TRBV5-3
D gene: NA
CDR3 protein: ARSLAERHLKSKNIQY

J gene: TRBJ2-1
V gene: TRBV27
D gene: NA
CDR3 protein: ASTPARKSSYNEQF

J gene: TRBJ1-2
V gene: TRBV6-9
D gene: TRBD1
CDR3 protein: ASSRDREYGYT

J gene: TRBJ1-1
V gene: TRBV30
D gene: NA
CDR3 protein: AFNQGLLNTEAF

J gene: TRBJ1-5
V gene: TRBV19
D gene: NA
CDR3 protein: ASSIQQVNQPQH

J gene: TRBJ1-2
V gene: TRBV4-1
D gene: NA
CDR3 protein: ASSQLLQAINYGYT

J gene: TRBJ2-3
V gene: TRBV7-8
D gene: TRBD1
CDR3 protein: ASSWGQLLEQVDTQY

J gene: TRBJ2-7
V gene: TRBV2
D gene: TRBD2
CDR3 protein: ASSIGIAGGRSFHEQY

J gene: TRBJ2-7
V gene: TRBV7-2
D gene: NA
CDR3 protein: ASSLNPTAVYEQY

J gene: TRBJ2-7
V gene: TRBV18
D gene: NA
CDR3 protein: ASSRGDETRGYEQY

J gene: TRBJ1-2
V gene: TRBV30
D gene: NA
CDR3 protein: AWRSGYGYT

J gene: TRBJ2-1
V gene: TRBV13
D gene: TRBD2
CDR3 protein: ASSSGTSGSGEQF

J gene: TRBJ2-7
V gene: TRBV6-5
D gene: NA
CDR3 protein: ASIGSSEQY

J gene: TRBJ1-1
V gene: TRBV30
D gene: TRBD1
CDR3 protein: AWGSGTGKVRTEAF

J gene: TRBJ2-5
V gene: TRBV7-8
D gene: TRBD2
CDR3 protein: ASSFPSGGMEETQY

J gene: TRBJ2-5
V gene: TRBV5-1
D gene: TRBD2
CDR3 protein: ASSSGTTQETQY

J gene: TRBJ1-1
V gene: TRBV5-1
D gene: TRBD1
CDR3 protein: ASSLDGTGLNTEAF

J gene: TRBJ1-1
V gene: TRBV7-8
D gene: NA
CDR3 protein: ASSLVGALGGRYTEAF

J gene: TRBJ2-2
V gene: TRBV7-2
D gene: NA
CDR3 protein: ASSPQATIGELF

J gene: TRBJ2-7
V gene: TRBV2
D gene: NA
CDR3 protein: ASRANSGPYEQY

J gene: TRBJ1-5
V gene: TRBV4-1
D gene: TRBD1
CDR3 protein: ASSQESGTDSNQPQH

J gene: TRBJ1-5
V gene: TRBV6-1
D gene: NA
CDR3 protein: ASSGTGMSNQPQH

J gene: TRBJ2-3
V gene: TRBV5-6
D gene: NA
CDR3 protein: ASSGTRSTDTQY

J gene: TRBJ2-2
V gene: TRBV5-4
D gene: TRBD1
CDR3 protein: ASSAWDRALAGELF

J gene: TRBJ2-3
V gene: TRBV10-1
D gene: TRBD2
CDR3 protein: ASSRTSGKGGTQY

J gene: TRBJ2-1
V gene: TRBV7-9
D gene: NA
CDR3 protein: ASSQTGQGLISYNEQF

J gene: TRBJ1-2
V gene: TRBV27
D gene: NA
CDR3 protein: ASSPRGQVNYGYT

J gene: TRBJ2-5
V gene: TRBV5-6
D gene: NA
CDR3 protein: ASSLISSESETQY

J gene: TRBJ2-5
V gene: TRBV5-1
D gene: NA
CDR3 protein: ASSLSGQETQY

J gene: TRBJ1-1
V gene: TRBV30
D gene: TRBD1
CDR3 protein: AWSLDRAEAF

J gene: TRBJ2-3
V gene: TRBV7-6
D gene: NA
CDR3 protein: ASSLAVASTDTQY

J gene: TRBJ2-3
V gene: TRBV11-2
D gene: NA
CDR3 protein: ASSFALSVSDTQY

J gene: TRBJ2-4
V gene: TRBV30
D gene: NA
CDR3 protein: AWSSGLTGNIQY

J gene: TRBJ1-2
V gene: TRBV7-9
D gene: NA
CDR3 protein: ASSSAISTGGGYT

J gene: TRBJ2-1
V gene: TRBV11-3
D gene: NA
CDR3 protein: ASSLGRRANEQF

J gene: TRBJ2-5
V gene: TRBV19
D gene: NA
CDR3 protein: ASSPEFKGTQY

J gene: NA
V gene: TRBV13
D gene: NA
CDR3 protein: ASSPRGGFYEQY

J gene: TRBJ1-3
V gene: TRBV15
D gene: NA
CDR3 protein: ATSRAGGFTGNTIY